This TCR beta chain stems from a study of blood T cell repertoires in COVID-19. Participants, about 18 to 95 years old, spanned approximately 26 US areas. V was clipped by 4 bases and J by 7 bases, with 11 bases between them. The CDR3 spans 13 residues. Assay: immunoSEQ multiplex PCR; the TCRdb copy retains only in-frame clones and omits some. This sample has roughly 520,000 clones; more than 75% occur once, and the top ten carry 1.5% to 2%. This sequence originates from a woman aged 35 to 49 who had recovered from COVID-19. Sequenced input: PBMCs or T cells enriched from blood (not recorded which). This chain uses TRBV12-3 or TRBV12-4 with TRBJ2-1; a possible D gene is TRBD1 (6 bases). The CDR3 reads CASSSQGRNEQFF. CDR3 nucleotides: TGTGCCAGCAGTTCACAGGGTAGGAATGAGCAGTTCTTC.